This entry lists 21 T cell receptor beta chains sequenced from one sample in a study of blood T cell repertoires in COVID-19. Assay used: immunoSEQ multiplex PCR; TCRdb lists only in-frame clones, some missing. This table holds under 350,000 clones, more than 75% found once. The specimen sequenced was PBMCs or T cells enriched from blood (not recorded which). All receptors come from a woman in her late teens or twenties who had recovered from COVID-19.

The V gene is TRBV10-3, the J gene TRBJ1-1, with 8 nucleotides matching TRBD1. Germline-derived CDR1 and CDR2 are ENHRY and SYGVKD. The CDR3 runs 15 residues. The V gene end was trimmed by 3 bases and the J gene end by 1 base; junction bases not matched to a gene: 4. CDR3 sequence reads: CAISEKGTGNTEAFF. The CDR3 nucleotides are TGTGCCATCAGTGAAAAGGGGACAGGGAACACTGAAGCTTTCTTT.

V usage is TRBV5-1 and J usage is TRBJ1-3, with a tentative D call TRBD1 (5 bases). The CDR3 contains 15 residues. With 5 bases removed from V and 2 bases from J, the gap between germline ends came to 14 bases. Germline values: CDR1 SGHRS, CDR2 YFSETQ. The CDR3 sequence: CASRNLPGTGNTIYF. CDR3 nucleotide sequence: TGCGCCAGCAGGAATCTACCAGGGACTGGAAACACCATATATTTT.

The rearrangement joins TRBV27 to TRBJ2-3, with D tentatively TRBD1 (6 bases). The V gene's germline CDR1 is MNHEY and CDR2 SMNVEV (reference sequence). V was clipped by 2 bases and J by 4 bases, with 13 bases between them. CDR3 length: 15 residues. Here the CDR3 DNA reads TGTGCCAGCAGTTTAGGGGGCCAGCCCCCAGATACGCAGTATTTT. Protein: CASSLGGQPPDTQYF.

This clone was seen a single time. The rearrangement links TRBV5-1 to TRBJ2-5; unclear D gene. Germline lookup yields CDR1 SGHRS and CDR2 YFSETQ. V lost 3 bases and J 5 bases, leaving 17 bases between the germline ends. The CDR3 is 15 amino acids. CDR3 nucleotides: TGCGCCAGCAGCTCCCTAGACGGGTTTAGGGAGACCCAGTACTTC. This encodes CASSSLDGFRETQYF.

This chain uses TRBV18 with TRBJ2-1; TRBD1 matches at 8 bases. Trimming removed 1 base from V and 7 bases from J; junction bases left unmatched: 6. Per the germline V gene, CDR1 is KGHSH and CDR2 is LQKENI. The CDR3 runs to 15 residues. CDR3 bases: TGTGCCAGCTCACCACAGGACAGGGCAAGGAATGAGCAGTTCTTC. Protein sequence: CASSPQDRARNEQFF. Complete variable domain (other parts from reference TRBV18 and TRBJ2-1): NAGVMQNPRHLVRRRGQEARLRCSPMKGHSHVYWYRQLPEEGLKFMVYLQKENIIDESGMPKERFSAEFPKEGPSILRIQQVVRGDSAAYFCASSPQDRARNEQFFGPGTRLTVL.

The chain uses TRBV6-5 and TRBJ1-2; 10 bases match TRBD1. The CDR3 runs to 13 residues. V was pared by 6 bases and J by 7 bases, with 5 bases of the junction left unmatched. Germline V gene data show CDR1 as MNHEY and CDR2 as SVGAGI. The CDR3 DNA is TGTGCCAGCAGCTCTGGGACAGGGGCTGGCTACACCTTC. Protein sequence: CASSSGTGAGYTF.

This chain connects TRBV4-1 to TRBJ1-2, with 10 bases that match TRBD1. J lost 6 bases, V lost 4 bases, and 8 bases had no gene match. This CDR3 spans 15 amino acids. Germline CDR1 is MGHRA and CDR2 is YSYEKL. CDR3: CASSPGQGEAHGYTF. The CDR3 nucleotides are TGCGCCAGCAGCCCAGGACAGGGGGAGGCTCATGGCTACACCTTC.

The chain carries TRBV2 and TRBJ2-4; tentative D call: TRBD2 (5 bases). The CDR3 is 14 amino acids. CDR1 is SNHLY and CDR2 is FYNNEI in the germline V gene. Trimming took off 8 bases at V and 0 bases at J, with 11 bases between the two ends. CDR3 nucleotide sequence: TGTGCCAGCCGACCAGCGGTAGCCAAAAACATTCAGTACTTC. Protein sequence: CASRPAVAKNIQYF.

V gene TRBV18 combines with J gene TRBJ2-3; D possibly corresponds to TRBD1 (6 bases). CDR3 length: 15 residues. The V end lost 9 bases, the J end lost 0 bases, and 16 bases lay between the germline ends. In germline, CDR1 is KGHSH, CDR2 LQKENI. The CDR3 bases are TGTGCCAGTCTCGGTTCCGGGACAAGCACAGATACGCAGTATTTT. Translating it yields CASLGSGTSTDTQYF. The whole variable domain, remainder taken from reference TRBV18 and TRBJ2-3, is NAGVMQNPRHLVRRRGQEARLRCSPMKGHSHVYWYRQLPEEGLKFMVYLQKENIIDESGMPKERFSAEFPKEGPSILRIQQVVRGDSAAYFCASLGSGTSTDTQYFGPGTRLTVL.

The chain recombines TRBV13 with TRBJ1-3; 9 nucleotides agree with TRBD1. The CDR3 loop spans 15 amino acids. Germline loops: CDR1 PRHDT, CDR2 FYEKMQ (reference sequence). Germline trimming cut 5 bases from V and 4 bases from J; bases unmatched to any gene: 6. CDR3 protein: CASSIRGTGGNTIYF. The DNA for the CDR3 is TGTGCCAGCAGCATTAGAGGGACAGGGGGAAACACCATATATTTT.

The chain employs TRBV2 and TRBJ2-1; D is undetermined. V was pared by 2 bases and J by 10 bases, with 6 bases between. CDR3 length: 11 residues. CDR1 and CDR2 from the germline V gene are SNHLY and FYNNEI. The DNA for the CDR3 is TGTGCCAGCAGTGAAACACCAGAGCAGTTCTTC. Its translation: CASSETPEQFF.

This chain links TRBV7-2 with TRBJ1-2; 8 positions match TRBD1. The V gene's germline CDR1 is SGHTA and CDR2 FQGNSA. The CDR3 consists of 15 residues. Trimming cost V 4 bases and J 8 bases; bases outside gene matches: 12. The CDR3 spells CASSSRDPGGEGYTF. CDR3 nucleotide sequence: TGTGCCAGCAGCTCCCGGGACCCAGGGGGCGAAGGCTACACCTTC.

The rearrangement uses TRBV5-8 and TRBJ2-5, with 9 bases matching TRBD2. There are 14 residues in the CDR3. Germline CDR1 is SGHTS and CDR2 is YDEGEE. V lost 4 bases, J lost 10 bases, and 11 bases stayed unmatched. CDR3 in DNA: TGTGCCAGCAGCATCCGACTGAGCGGGGGGTTCCAGTACTTC. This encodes CASSIRLSGGFQYF.

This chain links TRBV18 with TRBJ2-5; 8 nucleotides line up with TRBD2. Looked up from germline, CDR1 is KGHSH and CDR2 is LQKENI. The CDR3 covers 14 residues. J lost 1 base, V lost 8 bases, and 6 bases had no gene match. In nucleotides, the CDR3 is TGTGCCAGCACCCCGGGACTAGGCCAAGAGACCCAGTACTTC. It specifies CASTPGLGQETQYF.

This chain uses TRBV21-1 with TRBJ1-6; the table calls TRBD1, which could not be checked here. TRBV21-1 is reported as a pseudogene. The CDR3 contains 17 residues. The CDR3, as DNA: TGTGCCAGCATGAGCTCACAGCAGCACTCCTATAATTCACCCCTCCACTTT. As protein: CASMSSQQHSYNSPLHF.

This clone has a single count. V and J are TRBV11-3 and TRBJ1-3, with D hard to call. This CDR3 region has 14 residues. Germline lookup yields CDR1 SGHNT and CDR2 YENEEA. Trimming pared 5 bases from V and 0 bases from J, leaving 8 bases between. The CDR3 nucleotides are TGTGCCAGCAGCCGACATGTCTCTGGAAACACCATATATTTT. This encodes CASSRHVSGNTIYF.

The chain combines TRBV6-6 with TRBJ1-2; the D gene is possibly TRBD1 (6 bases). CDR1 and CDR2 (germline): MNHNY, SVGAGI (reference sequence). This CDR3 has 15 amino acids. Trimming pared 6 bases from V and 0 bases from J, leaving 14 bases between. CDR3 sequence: CASSQSRGPNYGYTF. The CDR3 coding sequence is TGTGCCAGCAGCCAAAGCAGGGGCCCTAACTATGGCTACACCTTC.

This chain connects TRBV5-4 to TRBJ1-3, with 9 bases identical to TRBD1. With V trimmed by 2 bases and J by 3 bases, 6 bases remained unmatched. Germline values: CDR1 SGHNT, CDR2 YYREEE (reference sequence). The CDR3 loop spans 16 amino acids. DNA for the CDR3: TGTGCCAGCAGCTTACCGGGACAGGGACTTGGAAACACCATATATTTT. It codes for CASSLPGQGLGNTIYF.

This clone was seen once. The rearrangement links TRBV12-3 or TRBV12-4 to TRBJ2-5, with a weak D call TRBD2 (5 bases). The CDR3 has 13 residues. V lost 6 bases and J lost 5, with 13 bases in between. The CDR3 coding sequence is TGTGCCAGCAGCCTCCTAGCCTCGGAGACCCAGTACTTC. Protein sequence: CASSLLASETQYF.

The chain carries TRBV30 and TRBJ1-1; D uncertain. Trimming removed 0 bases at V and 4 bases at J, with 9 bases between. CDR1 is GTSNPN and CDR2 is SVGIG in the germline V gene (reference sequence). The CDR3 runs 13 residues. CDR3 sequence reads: CAWSVQSSTEAFF. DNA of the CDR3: TGTGCCTGGAGTGTGCAGTCTAGCACTGAAGCTTTCTTT.

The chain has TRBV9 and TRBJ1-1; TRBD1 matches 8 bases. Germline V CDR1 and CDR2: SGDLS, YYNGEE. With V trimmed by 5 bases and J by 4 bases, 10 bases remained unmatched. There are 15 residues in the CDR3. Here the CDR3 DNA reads TGTGCCAGCAGTCTTGCAGGGGGCTTGGGCACTGAAGCTTTCTTT. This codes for CASSLAGGLGTEAFF.